Following are 28 T cell receptor beta chains from one sample sequenced in a study of T cells in Graves' hyperthyroidism and ophthalmopathy. RNA transcripts provided the source from which TCR beta CDR3 regions were amplified. The TCR CDR3 first-round RT-PCR relied on the HTBI primer set. TCRdb reprocessed the multiplex PCR reads via MiXCR and lists one record per CDR3 protein. The repertoire holds fewer than 300,000 distinct CDR3 sequences, nearly 15% seen once, with around 30% in the top ten. Sample: blood. The receptor set was obtained from a woman aged 50 to 65 with Graves' hyperthyroidism that later progressed to Graves' ophthalmopathy.

The V call is TRBV20-1, the J call TRBJ2-1; TRBD2 matches at 13 bases. Germline CDR1 DFQATT, CDR2 SNEGSKA (reference sequence). The CDR3 loop spans 15 amino acids. V dropped 3 bases and J dropped 4; count of bases not matched to a gene: 3. The CDR3, as DNA: TGCAGTGCTAGCCGGGGACTAGCGGGGTACAATGAGCAGTTCTTC. Translation gives CSASRGLAGYNEQFF.

The J gene is TRBJ2-1, the V gene TRBV4-1; weak D call: TRBD2 (7 bases). V was pared by 4 bases and J by 3 bases, with 13 bases between. The CDR3 extends over 15 amino acids. Germline V gene sequence: CDR1 MGHRA, CDR2 YSYEKL. CDR3 sequence: CASSRAGQDYNEQFF. The CDR3 nucleotides are TGCGCCAGCAGCCGAGCGGGACAAGACTACAATGAGCAGTTCTTC.

This clonotype came up a few times. The chain has TRBV12-3 or TRBV12-4 and TRBJ2-2, with TRBD1 as a possible D gene (6 bases). V was clipped by 1 base and J by 7 bases, with 16 bases between them. The CDR3 has 16 amino acids. CDR3 nucleotide sequence: TGTGCCAGCAGTTTAGGGAGACCTAGGGGGTACGGGGAGCTGTTTTTT. Amino acid sequence: CASSLGRPRGYGELFF.

This chain connects TRBV2 to TRBJ2-7; the D call may be TRBD1 or TRBD2 (6 bases each). Trimming took 6 bases from V and 3 from J, leaving 15 bases between them. The CDR3 is made up of 14 amino acids. Germline V gene lookup returns CDR1 SNHLY and CDR2 FYNNEI. The CDR3, as DNA: TGTGCCAGCAGCCGGAACAGGGACTTCTACGAGCAGTACTTC. Its protein is CASSRNRDFYEQYF.

This clonotype was counted between two and nine times. The chain recombines TRBV30 with TRBJ2-3; 12 bases map to TRBD2. This CDR3 has 15 amino acids. Losses at the gene ends were 8 bases for V and 2 bases for J; bases not matched to a gene: 8. Per the germline V gene, CDR1 is GTSNPN and CDR2 is SVGIG (reference sequence). The CDR3 here is CAVHLAGGPTDTQYF. The CDR3 nucleotides are TGTGCCGTACACCTAGCGGGAGGGCCCACAGATACGCAGTATTTT.

Ten or more counts support this clonotype. The chain combines TRBV27 with TRBJ2-3, with TRBD2 matching over 8 bases. The ends lost 5 bases at V and 5 bases at J; junction bases unmatched: 9. This CDR3 contains 15 residues. Germline V gene sequence: CDR1 MNHEY, CDR2 SMNVEV (reference sequence). DNA for the CDR3: TGTGCCAGCAGTCTCAGGCGGGAGGTGATAGATACGCAGTATTTT. Its protein product is CASSLRREVIDTQYF.

This clonotype was counted at least ten times. The chain carries TRBV18 and TRBJ2-1; TRBD1 matches 9 bases. Germline CDR1 KGHSH, CDR2 LQKENI. The CDR3 is 16 residues long. V shed 2 bases, J shed 5 bases, and the junction held 7 bases outside the gene matches. CDR3 in amino acids: CASSPRGTGRHNEQFF. CDR3 DNA sequence: TGTGCCAGCTCACCAAGGGGGACAGGGAGGCACAATGAGCAGTTCTTC.

This clonotype appeared many times. The chain carries TRBV7-2 and TRBJ2-3, with 8 bases identical to TRBD2. From germline, CDR1 is SGHTA and CDR2 FQGNSA. The V segment lost 3 bases and the J segment 2 bases; nucleotides outside the gene matches: 4. This CDR3 comprises 15 residues. The CDR3 coding sequence is TGTGCCAGCAGCTTTATAGCGGGACTCACAGATACGCAGTATTTT. Its protein is CASSFIAGLTDTQYF.

This chain uses TRBV9 with TRBJ2-3; TRBD2 matches at 7 bases. The CDR3 has 13 amino acids. From germline, CDR1 is SGDLS and CDR2 YYNGEE. Unmatched junction bases numbered 4, after V lost 3 bases and J lost 6 bases. The CDR3 region is CASSGTSVDTQYF. In DNA form, the CDR3 reads TGTGCCAGCAGCGGGACTAGTGTGGATACGCAGTATTTT.

The V gene is TRBV6-5, the J gene TRBJ1-4; D remains ambiguous. The CDR3 spans 15 residues. Germline V gene data show CDR1 as MNHEY and CDR2 as SVGAGI. Trimming pared 0 bases from V and 6 bases from J, leaving 11 bases between. CDR3 in DNA: TGTGCCAGCAGTTACTCGTTCCCAGTTCATGAAAAACTGTTTTTT. Amino acids: CASSYSFPVHEKLFF.

This clonotype was detected only once. This chain connects TRBV7-9 to TRBJ1-1, with D unclear. The length of the CDR3 is 17 residues. CDR1 SEHNR and CDR2 FQNEAQ come from the germline V gene (reference sequence). Deletions cut 4 bases from V and 4 bases from J, with 22 bases between. CDR3 protein: CASSSSPEGRTGTEAFF. The CDR3 nucleotides read TGTGCCAGCAGCTCGTCCCCGGAAGGTAGGACGGGCACTGAAGCTTTCTTT. Combining the CDR3 with reference TRBV7-9 and TRBJ1-1 gives the whole variable domain DTGVSQNPRHKITKRGQNVTFRCDPISEHNRLYWYRQTLGQGPEFLTYFQNEAQLEKSRLLSDRFSAERPKGSFSTLEIQRTEQGDSAMYLCASSSSPEGRTGTEAFFGQGTRLTVV.

The CDR3: CASSQELGLASDETQYF. CDR3 sequence (DNA): TGCGCCAGCAGCCAAGAGTTAGGACTAGCTAGTGACGAGACCCAGTACTTC. V is TRBV4-1 and J is TRBJ2-5, with 8 positions matching TRBD2. The J segment lost 5 bases and the V segment lost 0 bases, leaving 11 bases of the junction unmatched. The V gene's germline CDR1 is MGHRA and CDR2 YSYEKL. The CDR3 runs 17 residues.

Regarding this clonotype: It may be a read error: a sequence one base away is much more abundant. This chain uses TRBV18 with TRBJ1-1; 10 nucleotides match TRBD1. From germline, CDR1 is KGHSH and CDR2 LQKENI. The ends lost 3 bases at V and 10 bases at J; junction bases unmatched: 8. The CDR3 is made up of 14 amino acids. CDR3 in amino acids: CASSPWTGGFLAFF. CDR3 nucleotides: TGTGCCAGCTCACCCTGGACAGGGGGGTTCTTAGCTTTCTTT. Combining the CDR3 with reference TRBV18 and TRBJ1-1 gives the whole variable domain NAGVMQNPRHLVRRRGQEARLRCSPMKGHSHVYWYRQLPEEGLKFMVYLQKENIIDESGMPKERFSAEFPKEGPSILRIQQVVRGDSAAYFCASSPWTGGFLAFFGQGTRLTVV.

There are many counts of this clonotype. This chain joins TRBV30 and TRBJ2-3; no definite D call. This CDR3 is built from 13 residues. Trimming shortened V by 0 bases and J by 3 bases, and 7 bases separated the two germline ends. Germline CDR1 GTSNPN, CDR2 SVGIG (reference sequence). Here the CDR3 DNA reads TGTGCCTGGAGTGTACCCCGGACAGATACGCAGTATTTT. Its protein product is CAWSVPRTDTQYF.

Points on this clonotype: With a much larger clone just one base away, this may be a read error. The chain carries TRBV18 and TRBJ1-5, with D hard to call. The CDR3 has 14 amino acids. Germline V gene lookup returns CDR1 KGHSH and CDR2 LQKENI. The DNA of the CDR3 is TGTGCCAGCTCACCAGACGGAATCAATCGGCCCCAGCATTTT. It yields the protein CASSPDGINRPQHF.

In regard to this clonotype: Since a much larger clone is just one base distant, this may be a read error. The J gene is TRBJ2-3, the V gene TRBV20-1; 10 bases line up with TRBD2. Trimming cost V 7 bases and J 7 bases; bases outside gene matches: 17. Germline V gene data show CDR1 as DFQATT and CDR2 as SNEGSKA (reference sequence). The CDR3 is made up of 16 amino acids. The CDR3 reads CSVPAPGLAMINTQYF. CDR3 DNA: TGCAGTGTGCCGGCTCCGGGACTAGCGATGATAAATACGCAGTATTTT.

This clonotype was seen ten or more times. This chain uses TRBV7-3 with TRBJ2-1; the D is unclear. The CDR3 has 15 residues. Trimming took 3 bases from V and 0 from J, leaving 9 bases between them. Looked up from germline, CDR1 is SGHTA and CDR2 is FQGTGA. The CDR3 DNA is TGTGCCAGCAGCTTCAAAGGCAGCTCCTACAATGAGCAGTTCTTC. Its translation is CASSFKGSSYNEQFF.

This clonotype has ten or more counts. This sequence joins TRBV10-1 and TRBJ1-1; D remains ambiguous. The length of the CDR3 is 14 residues. V gave up 2 bases and J gave up 0 bases, with 7 bases separating them. Germline lookup yields CDR1 WNHNN and CDR2 SYGVQD (reference sequence). The CDR3 reads CASSEGRLNTEAFF. CDR3 in DNA: TGCGCCAGCAGTGAGGGACGGCTGAACACTGAAGCTTTCTTT.

This clonotype occurred many times. The chain employs TRBV7-9 and TRBJ1-2; no firm D call. V lost 1 base, J lost 6 bases, and 18 bases lay in between. This CDR3 spans 16 amino acids. Germline V lookup: CDR1 SEHNR, CDR2 FQNEAQ (reference sequence). DNA of the CDR3: TGTGCCAGCAGCTTAGAGGTCCCCCGGCGAGGCGATGGCTACACCTTC. This gives the protein CASSLEVPRRGDGYTF.

The gene calls are TRBV29-1 and TRBJ1-4; 7 bases are shared with TRBD1. This CDR3 has 14 amino acids. V gave up 6 bases and J gave up 5 bases; unmatched junction bases: 9. Looked up from germline, CDR1 is SQVTM and CDR2 is ANQGSEA. In nucleotides, the CDR3 is TGCAGCGTGAGATCCGGGACAGCAAATGAAAAACTGTTTTTT. Translation gives CSVRSGTANEKLFF.

The sample holds many counts of this clonotype. The J gene is TRBJ2-1, the V gene TRBV7-9, with D unclear. The CDR3 runs 13 residues. The V end was cut by 5 bases, the J end by 6 bases, with 11 bases between. Germline CDR1 is SEHNR and CDR2 is FQNEAQ (reference sequence). CDR3 in amino acids: CASSPAWGNEQFF. In DNA form, the CDR3 reads TGTGCCAGCAGCCCAGCATGGGGCAATGAGCAGTTCTTC.

This clonotype was detected ten times or more. This rearrangement joins TRBV28 to TRBJ1-1, with no clear D. Germline values: CDR1 MDHEN, CDR2 SYDVKM. V shed 7 bases and J shed 3 bases, with 9 bases lying between them. The CDR3 length is 12 residues. CDR3 sequence: CASITGDTEAFF. CDR3 coding DNA: TGTGCCAGCATCACCGGGGACACTGAAGCTTTCTTT. Together with reference TRBV28 and TRBJ1-1, the CDR3 gives the full variable domain: DVKVTQSSRYLVKRTGEKVFLECVQDMDHENMFWYRQDPGLGLRLIYFSYDVKMKEKGDIPEGYSVSREKKERFSLILESASTNQTSMYLCASITGDTEAFFGQGTRLTVV.

The sample holds one count of this clonotype. The CDR3 DNA follows: TGCGCCAGCAGCCAATGGGGGGGATACTCCTACGAGCAGTACTTC. Protein sequence: CASSQWGGYSYEQYF. The chain uses TRBV4-1 and TRBJ2-7; TRBD2 matches at 7 bases. V lost 2 bases, J lost 0 bases, and 4 bases stayed unmatched. From germline, CDR1 is MGHRA and CDR2 YSYEKL. CDR3 size: 15 residues.

The chain links TRBV2 to TRBJ1-6, with TRBD1 identical over 7 bases. Germline assignment: CDR1 SNHLY and CDR2 FYNNEI. The CDR3 length is 14 residues. V shed 3 bases and J 8 bases; nucleotides not matched to a gene: 4. CDR3 DNA: TGTGCCAGCAGTGAGGGCAGGGGGTATTCACCCCTCCACTTT. This sequence encodes CASSEGRGYSPLHF.

This clonotype appeared many times. This chain uses TRBV20-1 with TRBJ1-2; the D gene is possibly TRBD1 (5 bases). The length of the CDR3 is 16 residues. Germline V CDR1 and CDR2: DFQATT, SNEGSKA (reference sequence). V was pared by 6 bases and J by 0 bases, with 20 bases between. This CDR3 is CSAEVPGGGTNYGYTF. CDR3 DNA: TGCAGTGCAGAGGTTCCGGGGGGAGGCACTAACTATGGCTACACCTTC.

In its sample, this clonotype was seen many times. V gene TRBV12-3 or TRBV12-4 combines with J gene TRBJ2-5; D is perhaps TRBD2 (6 bases). CDR3 size: 13 residues. Trimming cost V 3 bases and J 5 bases, with 10 bases left between them. This CDR3 reads CASSLGLGETQYF. DNA of the CDR3: TGTGCCAGCAGTTTGGGACTTGGGGAGACCCAGTACTTC.

This clonotype was seen ten or more times. V gene TRBV7-8 combines with J gene TRBJ2-1; maybe TRBD2 (5 bases). V lost 2 bases to trimming and J lost 4 bases, with 15 bases between them. Germline CDR1 and CDR2: SGHVS and FQNEAQ. The CDR3 is made up of 16 amino acids. The CDR3 protein is CASSLTRRDWYNEQFF. The CDR3 DNA reads TGTGCCAGCAGCTTAACGAGACGGGATTGGTACAATGAGCAGTTCTTC.

This clonotype was counted a few times. The chain uses TRBV2 and TRBJ1-5; TRBD1 agrees at 7 bases. V was clipped by 8 bases and J by 2 bases; unmatched bases: 0. Per germline, CDR1 SNHLY and CDR2 FYNNEI. The CDR3 is 12 residues long. The CDR3 spells CASGTGNQPQHF. The CDR3 DNA follows: TGTGCCAGCGGGACAGGCAATCAGCCCCAGCATTTT.